These 10 T cell receptor beta chains were sequenced from one sample in a study of control samples from healthy donors and cancer patients. Sequenced by immunoSEQ multiplex PCR; TCRdb stores in-frame clones only, minus some. Of approximately 89,000 clones in the sample, roughly 84% were seen once. Sequenced input: blood. These receptors were obtained from a woman in her forties in good health.

Here the CDR3 reads CASSSKRGGSSYNEQFF. DNA of the CDR3: TGTGCCAGCAGCTCCAAGCGGGGGGGGTCCTCCTACAATGAGCAGTTCTTC. The chain recombines TRBV11-3 with TRBJ2-1; 10 nucleotides line up with TRBD2. Unmatched junction bases numbered 6, after V lost 4 bases and J lost 0 bases. This CDR3 spans 17 amino acids. CDR1 SGHNT and CDR2 YENEEA come from the germline V gene.

This clone was seen once. The chain couples TRBV5-1 to TRBJ2-7, with 10 bases fitting TRBD1. V was clipped by 7 bases and J by 4 bases; unmatched bases: 11. There are 15 residues in the CDR3. Germline V lookup: CDR1 SGHRS, CDR2 YFSETQ. The DNA of the CDR3 is TGCGCCAGCCGGCCCGGGACAGGGGTCATGTACGAGCAGTACTTC. Translating it yields CASRPGTGVMYEQYF.

The J gene is TRBJ2-7, the V gene TRBV27, with D possibly being TRBD1 or TRBD2 (5 bases each). With 6 bases removed from V and 0 bases from J, the gap between germline ends came to 15 bases. Germline loops: CDR1 MNHEY, CDR2 SMNVEV (reference sequence). CDR3 length equals 15 residues. The CDR3 is CASSPTGARSYEQYF. Written as DNA, the CDR3 is TGTGCCAGCAGCCCAACCGGGGCCCGCTCCTACGAGCAGTACTTC.

This chain connects TRBV10-1 to TRBJ2-1; D is perhaps TRBD1 or TRBD2 (5 bases each). The germline gives CDR1 WNHNN, CDR2 SYGVQD (reference sequence). V was pared by 6 bases and J by 0 bases, with 9 bases between. The CDR3 loop spans 14 amino acids. As DNA, the CDR3 is TGCGCCAGCAGGGGGACCGGCTCCTACAATGAGCAGTTCTTC. It encodes CASRGTGSYNEQFF.

The chain links TRBV5-1 to TRBJ1-2; possibly TRBD1 for D (5 bases). Looked up from germline, CDR1 is SGHRS and CDR2 is YFSETQ. The CDR3 is made up of 18 amino acids. V gave up 5 bases and J gave up 4 bases, with 27 bases separating them. CDR3 amino acids: CASRDRYNVAGWSYGYTF. The CDR3 nucleotides read TGCGCCAGCAGAGATAGGTATAATGTGGCAGGGTGGAGCTATGGCTACACCTTC. Filled out from reference TRBV5-1 and TRBJ1-2, the complete variable domain reads KAGVTQTPRYLIKTRGQQVTLSCSPISGHRSVSWYQQTPGQGLQFLFEYFSETQRNKGNFPGRFSGRQFSNSRSEMNVSTLELGDSALYLCASRDRYNVAGWSYGYTFGSGTRLTVV.

This clone has only one observation. One end of the junction does not line up with germline, which may come from a read error. This chain joins TRBV19 and TRBJ1-2, with unresolved D. This CDR3 comprises 15 residues. From germline, CDR1 is LNHDA and CDR2 SQIVND (reference sequence). CDR3: CASTILAGTSYGYTF. The DNA of the CDR3 is TGTGCCAGTACTATACTCGCGGGCACATCCTATGGCTACACCTTC.

The chain has TRBV5-6 and TRBJ1-2, with TRBD1 matching over 8 bases. CDR3 size: 15 residues. Germline-derived CDR1 and CDR2 are SGHDT and YYEEEE. With 3 bases clipped from V and 4 bases from J, the junction kept 8 bases outside the gene matches. The CDR3 nucleotides are TGTGCCAGCAGCTCTCAGGACAGGGAGGGCTATGGCTACACCTTC. Amino acid sequence: CASSSQDREGYGYTF.

In this sample, this clone turned up once. J is TRBJ2-7 and V is TRBV14, with D perhaps assigned TRBD1 or TRBD2 (5 bases each). The germline V gene encodes CDR1 SGHDN and CDR2 FVKESK. The V end was cut by 0 bases, the J end by 5 bases, with 17 bases between. This CDR3 comprises 16 residues. The DNA for the CDR3 is TGTGCCAGCAGCCAAGATCGAATGGGACCGAGGAACGAGCAGTACTTC. Protein: CASSQDRMGPRNEQYF. Together with reference TRBV14 and TRBJ2-7, the CDR3 gives the full variable domain: EAGVTQFPSHSVIEKGQTVTLRCDPISGHDNLYWYRRVMGKEIKFLLHFVKESKQDESGMPNNRFLAERTGGTYSTLKVQPAELEDSGVYFCASSQDRMGPRNEQYFGPGTRLTVT.

CDR3 amino acids: CASSVGGLNTGELFF. CDR3 sequence (DNA): TGTGCCAGCAGCGTAGGCGGTCTGAACACCGGGGAGCTGTTTTTT. The V and J genes are TRBV9 and TRBJ2-2; D not certain. CDR1 is SGDLS and CDR2 is YYNGEE in the germline V gene. CDR3 length: 15 amino acids. V lost 0 bases to trimming and J lost 1 base, with 7 bases between them.

The chain is built from TRBV27 and TRBJ1-2; D is undetermined. CDR3 length equals 15 residues. V was trimmed by 1 base and J by 7 bases, leaving 16 bases between them. Germline V lookup: CDR1 MNHEY, CDR2 SMNVEV (reference sequence). CDR3 residues: CASSLLAKTRVGYTF. CDR3 nucleotides: TGTGCCAGCAGTTTATTAGCCAAGACAAGGGTTGGCTACACCTTC.